This T cell receptor (beta chain) was captured by sequencing in a study of regulatory T cells in long-lasting Graves disease. Time point reported: newly diagnosed GD, antithyroid drugs for less than 3 months. From RNA extracted from PBMCs, the TCR library was made. For TCR beta, libraries came from iRepertoire HTBI primers and Arm-PCR of CDR3 regions. TCRdb called the multiplex PCR reads again in MiXCR, with one record for every CDR3 protein. The data show 550,000 to 700,000 distinct CDR3 sequences, with 15% to 20% seen just once and 12% held by the top ten. V lost 6 bases to trimming and J lost 3 bases, with 15 bases between them. This CDR3 spans 13 amino acids. From germline, CDR1 is DFQATT and CDR2 SNEGSKA (reference sequence). At least ten counts were recorded for this clonotype. This sample also belongs to another study, concerning T cells in Graves' hyperthyroidism and ophthalmopathy.

This TCR came from a man between 18 and 35 years old with Graves disease. This specimen consisted of peripheral blood mononuclear cells (PBMCs), obtained at new diagnosis, from a patient treated with antithyroid drugs. The chain joins TRBV20-1 to TRBJ2-7; D possibly corresponds to TRBD1 (6 bases). CDR3 in DNA: TGCAGTGCCCGGGGACATAGGAACTACGAGCAGTACTTC. Protein sequence: CSARGHRNYEQYF.